Listed below are T cell receptor beta chains from one sample, sequenced in a study of cytomegalovirus exposure and HLA in healthy donors. Here immunoSEQ multiplex PCR was the method, and the copy in TCRdb shows in-frame clones only, minus some. The data contain about 110,000 clones, 75% to 90% of them singletons. Sequenced sample: PBMCs. These receptor sequences come from a man aged 35 to 55 in good health and CMV-seronegative. Each CDR3 is given with its conserved first and last residue. The order of the fields is CDR3 DNA, CDR3 protein, J gene, V gene, clone size, D gene, CDR3 length. The D gene is left open where the match is weak. Size tells how often a clone was seen (once, few, many) or the class of an expanded clone, and some rows leave it out.

CDR3nt: TGCAGCGTTGACCCCAGGGAGGGCTATGGCTACACCTTC; CDR3aa: CSVDPREGYGYTF; j_gene: TRBJ1-2; v_gene: TRBV29-1; abundance: NA; d_gene: NA; len: 13
CDR3nt: TGCGCCAGCAGCACCGCCGAGACGGGCGGAGGCTCTTACTTC; CDR3aa: CASSTAETGGGSYF; j_gene: TRBJ2-7; v_gene: TRBV5-1; abundance: NA; d_gene: NA; len: 14
CDR3nt: TGCGCCAGCAGCCAAGTCGCGGACGGCGGATCGTCAGGGAAACTGTTTTTT; CDR3aa: CASSQVADGGSSGKLFF; j_gene: TRBJ1-4; v_gene: TRBV4-3; abundance: NA; d_gene: NA; len: 17
CDR3nt: TGTGCCAGCAGTTACCGGAGTAGCTCCTACAATGAGCAGTTCTTC; CDR3aa: CASSYRSSSYNEQFF; j_gene: TRBJ2-1; v_gene: TRBV6-5; abundance: NA; d_gene: NA; len: 15
CDR3nt: TGTGCCAGCAGCTTGGTGTCTACGCAAGAGACCCAGTACTTC; CDR3aa: CASSLVSTQETQYF; j_gene: TRBJ2-5; v_gene: TRBV5-4; abundance: NA; d_gene: NA; len: 14
CDR3nt: TGTGCCAGCAGCGTAGGAGGTGCGAACACTGAAGCTTTCTTT; CDR3aa: CASSVGGANTEAFF; j_gene: TRBJ1-1; v_gene: TRBV9; abundance: once; d_gene: NA; len: 14
CDR3nt: TGTGCCAGCAAGGGAGGGGGGGCCAATCAGCCCCAGCATTTT; CDR3aa: CASKGGGANQPQHF; j_gene: TRBJ1-5; v_gene: TRBV25-1; abundance: once; d_gene: NA; len: 14
CDR3nt: TGCGCCAGCAGCTTATCCGGGACAGGACCCTACGAGCAGTACTTC; CDR3aa: CASSLSGTGPYEQYF; j_gene: TRBJ2-7; v_gene: TRBV5-1; abundance: NA; d_gene: TRBD1; len: 15
CDR3nt: TGTGCCAGCAGCTTCGGTCTAGCGGGGGGCTTCAATGAGCAGTTCTTC; CDR3aa: CASSFGLAGGFNEQFF; j_gene: TRBJ2-1; v_gene: TRBV11-2; abundance: NA; d_gene: TRBD2; len: 16
CDR3nt: TGTGCCAGCAGGGAATTACAGGGCTTCGAAGCTTTCTTT; CDR3aa: CASRELQGFEAFF; j_gene: TRBJ1-1; v_gene: TRBV7-8; abundance: NA; d_gene: NA; len: 13
CDR3nt: TGTGCCAGCAGGCCGGGACAGGGGCCGTACGAGCAGTACTTC; CDR3aa: CASRPGQGPYEQYF; j_gene: TRBJ2-7; v_gene: TRBV6-5; abundance: NA; d_gene: TRBD1; len: 14
CDR3nt: TGCGCCAGCAGCTCATCGGGGACAGGGCTCGAGACCCAGTACTTC; CDR3aa: CASSSSGTGLETQYF; j_gene: TRBJ2-5; v_gene: TRBV5-1; abundance: NA; d_gene: TRBD1; len: 15
CDR3nt: TGTGCCAGCAGCTCCTGGACAGGGTCGCGGGGGTGGGGCTCCTACGAGCAGTACTTC; CDR3aa: CASSSWTGSRGWGSYEQYF; j_gene: TRBJ2-7; v_gene: TRBV5-6; abundance: NA; d_gene: NA; len: 19
CDR3nt: TGTGCCAGCAGCTTGGGGGGAGGGTGGGGTCAGCCCCAGCATTTT; CDR3aa: CASSLGGGWGQPQHF; j_gene: TRBJ1-5; v_gene: TRBV5-6; abundance: NA; d_gene: NA; len: 15
CDR3nt: TGTGCCAGTAGTCAGGGGACAGTCTCCTACGAGCAGTACTTC; CDR3aa: CASSQGTVSYEQYF; j_gene: TRBJ2-7; v_gene: TRBV19; abundance: NA; d_gene: TRBD1; len: 14
CDR3nt: TGTGCCAGCCGGTACAGTGCATCCTACGAGCAGTACTTC; CDR3aa: CASRYSASYEQYF; j_gene: TRBJ2-7; v_gene: TRBV27; abundance: NA; d_gene: NA; len: 13
CDR3nt: TGTGCCAGCAGCTTCGGCGGGGTGAACACCGGGGAGCTGTTTTTT; CDR3aa: CASSFGGVNTGELFF; j_gene: TRBJ2-2; v_gene: TRBV5-4; abundance: NA; d_gene: NA; len: 15
CDR3nt: TGTGCCTGGAGTGTACGACGGGGATACACTGAAGCTTTCTTT; CDR3aa: CAWSVRRGYTEAFF; j_gene: TRBJ1-1; v_gene: TRBV30; abundance: NA; d_gene: NA; len: 14
CDR3nt: TGCGCCAGCAGCTTGGAACAGGGGTTCGTGGGAAACACCATATATTTT; CDR3aa: CASSLEQGFVGNTIYF; j_gene: TRBJ1-3; v_gene: TRBV5-1; abundance: NA; d_gene: TRBD1; len: 16
CDR3nt: TGTGCCAGCAGTTACGACAGGCAGAACACTGAAGCTTTCTTT; CDR3aa: CASSYDRQNTEAFF; j_gene: TRBJ1-1; v_gene: TRBV6-5; abundance: NA; d_gene: NA; len: 14
CDR3nt: TGTGCCAGCAGTGCGACAGGGGGAGATACGCAGTATTTT; CDR3aa: CASSATGGDTQYF; j_gene: TRBJ2-3; v_gene: TRBV6-4; abundance: NA; d_gene: TRBD1; len: 13
CDR3nt: TGTGCCAGCAGCCGACAGGCAGGGTTTCCCTTTAATCAGCCCCAGCATTTT; CDR3aa: CASSRQAGFPFNQPQHF; j_gene: TRBJ1-5; v_gene: TRBV4-2; abundance: once; d_gene: NA; len: 17
CDR3nt: TGTGCCAGCAGCGCCCCTCCCAGCGGGGAACTTGCACCGGATACGCAGTATTTT; CDR3aa: CASSAPPSGELAPDTQYF; j_gene: TRBJ2-3; v_gene: TRBV13; abundance: once; d_gene: TRBD2; len: 18
CDR3nt: TGTGCCAGTAGTATAGTTGGGAGAAGAGGCAATCAGCCCCAGCATTTT; CDR3aa: CASSIVGRRGNQPQHF; j_gene: TRBJ1-5; v_gene: TRBV19; abundance: NA; d_gene: NA; len: 16
CDR3nt: TGTGCCAGCAGCTTTGCGGGGTACGAGCAGTACTTC; CDR3aa: CASSFAGYEQYF; j_gene: TRBJ2-7; v_gene: TRBV5-4; abundance: NA; d_gene: NA; len: 12
CDR3nt: TGTGCCAGTAGACCGGGACAGGGGAGCAATCAGCCCCAGCATTTT; CDR3aa: CASRPGQGSNQPQHF; j_gene: TRBJ1-5; v_gene: TRBV19; abundance: once; d_gene: TRBD1; len: 15
CDR3nt: TGTGCCAGTAGTATCCCAGGGGGGACTGAAGCTTTCTTT; CDR3aa: CASSIPGGTEAFF; j_gene: TRBJ1-1; v_gene: TRBV19; abundance: NA; d_gene: TRBD1; len: 13
CDR3nt: TGCGCCAGCAGCTCCACAGTGGAATACACTGAAGCTTTCTTT; CDR3aa: CASSSTVEYTEAFF; j_gene: TRBJ1-1; v_gene: TRBV5-1; abundance: NA; d_gene: NA; len: 14
CDR3nt: TGTGCCAGCAGCGTGAGAAGCGGGGGGGGCACAGATACGCAGTATTTT; CDR3aa: CASSVRSGGGTDTQYF; j_gene: TRBJ2-3; v_gene: TRBV9; abundance: NA; d_gene: TRBD2; len: 16
CDR3nt: TGTGCCAGCAGCTTGGCAGGGCTGGAGAATTCACCCCTCCACTTT; CDR3aa: CASSLAGLENSPLHF; j_gene: TRBJ1-6; v_gene: TRBV5-4; abundance: few; d_gene: NA; len: 15
CDR3nt: TGTGCCAGCAGCTTAGCGGGGTGCAGGGGGATACAGCCCCAGCATTTT; CDR3aa: CASSLAGCRGIQPQHF; j_gene: TRBJ1-5; v_gene: TRBV11-2; abundance: NA; d_gene: TRBD1; len: 16
CDR3nt: TGTGCCAGCTCACCTGGACTAACAACTTACGAGCAGTACTTC; CDR3aa: CASSPGLTTYEQYF; j_gene: TRBJ2-7; v_gene: TRBV18; abundance: once; d_gene: NA; len: 14
CDR3nt: TGTGTCAGCAGTTTGGGCCCCTCTGGGGCCAACGTCCTGACTTTC; CDR3aa: CVSSLGPSGANVLTF; j_gene: TRBJ2-6; v_gene: TRBV27; abundance: NA; d_gene: NA; len: 15
CDR3nt: TGTGCCATCAGTGAGGGGGGGACTGAAGCTTTCTTT; CDR3aa: CAISEGGTEAFF; j_gene: TRBJ1-1; v_gene: TRBV10-3; abundance: NA; d_gene: NA; len: 12
CDR3nt: TGTGCCAGCAGCTTGAGGGGGGGGAGGGAGACCCAGTACTTC; CDR3aa: CASSLRGGRETQYF; j_gene: TRBJ2-5; v_gene: TRBV5-4; abundance: NA; d_gene: NA; len: 14
CDR3nt: TGTGCCAGCAGCTTCCAACCCGCCGGGTCCTACAATGAGCAGTTCTTC; CDR3aa: CASSFQPAGSYNEQFF; j_gene: TRBJ2-1; v_gene: TRBV7-8; abundance: NA; d_gene: NA; len: 16
CDR3nt: TGTGCCAGTAGCAGACCGGCACAGTTGAACACTGAAGCTTTCTTT; CDR3aa: CASSRPAQLNTEAFF; j_gene: TRBJ1-1; v_gene: TRBV19; abundance: NA; d_gene: NA; len: 15
CDR3nt: TGTGCCAGCAGTAGAACAGGGGGTTCCTACGAGCAGTACTTC; CDR3aa: CASSRTGGSYEQYF; j_gene: TRBJ2-7; v_gene: TRBV27; abundance: NA; d_gene: TRBD1; len: 14
CDR3nt: TGTGCCAGCAGCGAAAGCAGGGGAACTGAAGCTTTCTTT; CDR3aa: CASSESRGTEAFF; j_gene: TRBJ1-1; v_gene: TRBV6-5; abundance: few; d_gene: NA; len: 13
CDR3nt: TGTGCCAGCAGCCGACAGGGGAAGAATGAAAAACTGTTTTTT; CDR3aa: CASSRQGKNEKLFF; j_gene: TRBJ1-4; v_gene: TRBV6-5; abundance: NA; d_gene: TRBD1; len: 14
CDR3nt: TGTGCCAGCAGTTTATCGCTAGCGGTATCCTACGAGCAGTACTTC; CDR3aa: CASSLSLAVSYEQYF; j_gene: TRBJ2-7; v_gene: TRBV27; abundance: NA; d_gene: TRBD2; len: 15
CDR3nt: TGTGCCAGTATCCGGGGTGGGAACACTGAAGCTTTCTTT; CDR3aa: CASIRGGNTEAFF; j_gene: TRBJ1-1; v_gene: TRBV19; abundance: NA; d_gene: NA; len: 13
CDR3nt: TGTGCCATCAGTGGGTTGAGCGGGGCCGCCACAGATACGCAGTATTTT; CDR3aa: CAISGLSGAATDTQYF; j_gene: TRBJ2-3; v_gene: TRBV10-3; abundance: NA; d_gene: TRBD2; len: 16
CDR3nt: TGTGCCAGCAGTGAAGCCCGGGGGTCTTATAGCAATCAGCCCCAGCATTTT; CDR3aa: CASSEARGSYSNQPQHF; j_gene: TRBJ1-5; v_gene: TRBV6-1; abundance: once; d_gene: NA; len: 17
CDR3nt: TGTGCCAGCAGCCCCCGGACAGTCTACAATGAGCAGTTCTTC; CDR3aa: CASSPRTVYNEQFF; j_gene: TRBJ2-1; v_gene: TRBV7-2; abundance: NA; d_gene: NA; len: 14
CDR3nt: TGTGCCAGCAGCCCCAGACAGGGGGCTTATTCACCCCTCCACTTT; CDR3aa: CASSPRQGAYSPLHF; j_gene: TRBJ1-6; v_gene: TRBV2; abundance: NA; d_gene: TRBD1; len: 15
CDR3nt: TGTGCCAGCTCAGACCTCAGGGGCGCGTCCCGTTCTGGGGCCAACGTCCTGACTTTC; CDR3aa: CASSDLRGASRSGANVLTF; j_gene: TRBJ2-6; v_gene: TRBV18; abundance: NA; d_gene: NA; len: 19
CDR3nt: TGTGCCAGCAGCCAGGGGGTTAATGAAAAACTGTTTTTT; CDR3aa: CASSQGVNEKLFF; j_gene: TRBJ1-4; v_gene: TRBV7-3; abundance: NA; d_gene: TRBD1; len: 13
CDR3nt: TGTGCCAGCAGTGAAGGGGGCACGTGGACAGGCCAATCCTACGAGCAGTACTTC; CDR3aa: CASSEGGTWTGQSYEQYF; j_gene: TRBJ2-7; v_gene: TRBV2; abundance: once; d_gene: TRBD1; len: 18
CDR3nt: TGTGCCAGCAGCGTAGGACTACGGGACACTGAAGCTTTCTTT; CDR3aa: CASSVGLRDTEAFF; j_gene: TRBJ1-1; v_gene: TRBV9; abundance: NA; d_gene: NA; len: 14
CDR3nt: TGTGCCAGCAGTTACTCGAACAGGGGATCCTACGAGCAGTACTTC; CDR3aa: CASSYSNRGSYEQYF; j_gene: TRBJ2-7; v_gene: TRBV6-5; abundance: NA; d_gene: TRBD1; len: 15
CDR3nt: TGTGCCAGCAGCCCCAGGACAGGGGGACAGCCCCAGCATTTT; CDR3aa: CASSPRTGGQPQHF; j_gene: TRBJ1-5; v_gene: TRBV7-2; abundance: NA; d_gene: TRBD1; len: 14
CDR3nt: TGCGCCAGCAGCTTGGTGGCAGGGGGGTTCAATGAGCAGTTCTTC; CDR3aa: CASSLVAGGFNEQFF; j_gene: TRBJ2-1; v_gene: TRBV5-1; abundance: NA; d_gene: NA; len: 15
CDR3nt: TGTGCCAGCAGCTTAGATGTTGGGAGGGACACTGAAGCTTTCTTT; CDR3aa: CASSLDVGRDTEAFF; j_gene: TRBJ1-1; v_gene: TRBV6-6; abundance: NA; d_gene: NA; len: 15
CDR3nt: TGTGCCAGCAGCCCGGACAGGGGGCACAATCAGCCCCAGCATTTT; CDR3aa: CASSPDRGHNQPQHF; j_gene: TRBJ1-5; v_gene: TRBV6-5; abundance: NA; d_gene: TRBD1; len: 15
CDR3nt: TGCGCCAGCAGCCTATCCCCCGGGACAGGCGTCCTCTATGGCTACACCTTC; CDR3aa: CASSLSPGTGVLYGYTF; j_gene: TRBJ1-2; v_gene: TRBV4-1; abundance: NA; d_gene: TRBD1; len: 17
CDR3nt: TGCGCCAGCAGCTTTACTAGCGGGGGGGCATATGAGCAGTTCTTC; CDR3aa: CASSFTSGGAYEQFF; j_gene: TRBJ2-1; v_gene: TRBV4-1; abundance: NA; d_gene: TRBD2; len: 15
CDR3nt: TGTGCTAGTGGTTTGGGACAGGGGGCCGGGGAGCTGTTTTTT; CDR3aa: CASGLGQGAGELFF; j_gene: TRBJ2-2; v_gene: TRBV12-5; abundance: NA; d_gene: TRBD1; len: 14
CDR3nt: TGTGCCAGCACTAAGAACCCTAGGGGGAATCAGCCCCAGCATTTT; CDR3aa: CASTKNPRGNQPQHF; j_gene: TRBJ1-5; v_gene: TRBV27; abundance: NA; d_gene: NA; len: 15
CDR3nt: TGTGCCAGCAGCTTAGTGGAGGGTGGGAAGGCTTTCTTT; CDR3aa: CASSLVEGGKAFF; j_gene: TRBJ1-1; v_gene: TRBV7-6; abundance: NA; d_gene: NA; len: 13